Shown below are 27 T cell receptor beta chains from a single sample sequenced in a study of T cell responses to AZD1222 COVID-19 vaccine. Sequencing was performed with immunoSEQ multiplex PCR; in TCRdb, only in-frame clones are kept and a portion is missing. The sample carries about 84,000 clones, nearly 90% recorded once. This specimen consisted of peripheral blood, obtained on day 0 of AZD1222 vaccination. Source of these receptors: an adult in good health.

The chain couples TRBV10-3 to TRBJ1-5, with a weak D call TRBD1 (5 bases). The germline gives CDR1 ENHRY, CDR2 SYGVKD. CDR3 size: 15 residues. V was cut by 5 bases and J by 4 bases, with 15 bases left in between. The CDR3 DNA reads TGTGCCATCAGTCCCGGTCAGGGCGTGAATCAGCCCCAGCATTTT. Translation: CAISPGQGVNQPQHF.

The CDR3 loop reads CASSLRGMGGYTF. The CDR3 DNA reads TGTGCCAGCAGTTTGAGGGGAATGGGTGGCTACACCTTC. V gene TRBV12-3 or TRBV12-4 combines with J gene TRBJ1-2; tentative D call: TRBD1 (5 bases). V gave up 3 bases and J gave up 7 bases, with 12 bases separating them. The CDR3 sequence is 13 residues long.

V is TRBV5-1 and J is TRBJ2-1; TRBD2 agrees at 9 bases. Germline CDR1 is SGHRS and CDR2 is YFSETQ. The CDR3 contains 16 residues. V lost 2 bases to trimming and J lost 3 bases; unmatched junction nucleotides: 6. The CDR3 sequence: CASSLRAGGHYNEQFF. In nucleotides, the CDR3 is TGCGCCAGCAGCTTAAGAGCGGGAGGACACTACAATGAGCAGTTCTTC.

The V and J genes are TRBV11-2 and TRBJ2-3; D gene ambiguous. Germline V gene lookup returns CDR1 SGHAT and CDR2 FQNNGV. V gave up 2 bases and J gave up 2 bases, with 11 bases separating them. The length of the CDR3 is 15 residues. The CDR3 DNA reads as TGTGCCAGCAGCTTATCGGGCGGTTACACAGATACGCAGTATTTT. Protein sequence: CASSLSGGYTDTQYF.

The chain joins TRBV6-5 to TRBJ1-1; D remains unclear. Trimming took 7 bases from V and 1 from J, leaving 10 bases between them. Germline assignment: CDR1 MNHEY and CDR2 SVGAGI. This CDR3 has 13 residues. The CDR3 sequence is CASTSRGNTEAFF. The DNA for the CDR3 is TGTGCCAGCACCTCCCGGGGGAACACTGAAGCTTTCTTT.

The rearrangement links TRBV2 to TRBJ2-7, with D unclear. V was pared by 0 bases and J by 0 bases, with 9 bases between. The CDR3 has 15 amino acids. Per the germline V gene, CDR1 is SNHLY and CDR2 is FYNNEI. The CDR3 is CASSEAGGLSYEQYF. In DNA, the CDR3 is TGTGCCAGCAGTGAAGCCGGTGGTCTCTCCTACGAGCAGTACTTC.

V and J are TRBV6-6 and TRBJ1-5; the D is unclear. Germline V lookup: CDR1 MNHNY, CDR2 SVGAGI (reference sequence). Trimming stripped 2 bases from V and 9 bases from J, with 8 bases between. The CDR3 is 12 residues long. The CDR3 DNA is TGTGCCAGCAGTTACGGCGAGGGGCCCCAGCATTTT. It encodes CASSYGEGPQHF.

The genes are TRBV6-5 and TRBJ2-7, with unresolved D. The CDR3 runs 15 residues. CDR1 MNHEY and CDR2 SVGAGI come from the germline V gene. Trimming took 6 bases from V and 6 from J, leaving 21 bases between them. CDR3 bases: TGTGCCAGCAGCCTAACCGGGTCAGGCGGTCGCGAGCAGTACTTC. It encodes CASSLTGSGGREQYF.

DNA for the CDR3: TGTGCCAGCTCACCCAACTCCCGGGAGGACGAGCAGTACTTC. Translation gives CASSPNSREDEQYF. The chain is built from TRBV18 and TRBJ2-7, with 7 bases fitting TRBD2. CDR3 length equals 14 residues. The trim removed 3 bases at V and 5 bases at J, leaving 7 bases unmatched. CDR1 is KGHSH and CDR2 is LQKENI in the germline V gene.

V gene TRBV7-2 combines with J gene TRBJ1-1, with a weak D call TRBD1 (6 bases). V was clipped by 2 bases and J by 5 bases, with 6 bases between them. The CDR3 runs to 12 residues. Germline lookup yields CDR1 SGHTA and CDR2 FQGNSA. The CDR3 loop is CASSLTGTEAFF. The CDR3 region has the DNA TGTGCCAGCAGCTTAACAGGGACTGAAGCTTTCTTT.

The chain is built from TRBV30 and TRBJ1-5; D might be TRBD1 (5 bases). The CDR3 runs 17 residues. Between the trimmed V and J ends, which lost 0 bases and 4 bases, there was a span of 19 bases. CDR1 and CDR2 (germline): GTSNPN, SVGIG (reference sequence). The CDR3 DNA sequence: TGTGCCTGGAGTGTCGGCACGGGAGGGGATTGGAATCAGCCCCAGCATTTT. As protein: CAWSVGTGGDWNQPQHF.

The chain employs TRBV27 and TRBJ1-2, with TRBD1 identical over 10 bases. Germline CDR1 reads MNHEY; CDR2 reads SMNVEV (reference sequence). The CDR3 sequence is 18 residues long. The trim removed 1 base at V and 1 base at J, leaving 9 bases unmatched. CDR3 protein: CASSLFGTGDFVNYGYTF. The CDR3 bases are TGTGCCAGCAGTTTATTTGGGACAGGGGACTTTGTTAACTATGGCTACACCTTC.

The chain's CDR3 is CASSLVPDYNSPLHF. The CDR3 nucleotides read TGCGCCAGCAGCTTGGTTCCAGACTATAATTCACCCCTCCACTTT. The chain recombines TRBV5-1 with TRBJ1-6, with unresolved D. With 0 bases removed from V and 3 bases from J, the gap between germline ends came to 7 bases. CDR3 length: 15 amino acids. Germline CDR1 and CDR2: SGHRS and YFSETQ.

This chain joins TRBV3-1 (or the pseudogene TRBV3-2) and TRBJ2-1, with a tentative D call TRBD2 (5 bases). Between the trimmed V and J ends, which lost 0 bases and 4 bases, there was a span of 10 bases. From germline, CDR1 is LGHDT and CDR2 YNNKEL (reference sequence). This CDR3 contains 15 residues. CDR3 DNA sequence: TGTGCCAGCAGCCAAGAGGAGGAACTGTACAATGAGCAGTTCTTC. Its protein is CASSQEEELYNEQFF.

This clone turned up a few times. The V call is TRBV18, the J call TRBJ2-1, with a tentative D call TRBD2 (7 bases). Trimming removed 3 bases at V and 5 bases at J, with 17 bases between. This CDR3 region has 16 residues. CDR1 and CDR2 (germline): KGHSH, LQKENI. DNA of the CDR3: TGTGCCAGCTCACCGGGGGCGGGGGAAGGTAACAATGAGCAGTTCTTC. It yields the protein CASSPGAGEGNNEQFF.

The chain links TRBV7-2 to TRBJ2-7, with D possibly being TRBD1 or TRBD2 (6 bases each). The CDR3 is made up of 15 amino acids. Looked up from germline, CDR1 is SGHTA and CDR2 is FQGNSA. V lost 1 base and J 0 bases, leaving 10 bases between the germline ends. Here the CDR3 DNA reads TGTGCCAGCAGCTTAGTGGGGGGACACTCCTACGAGCAGTACTTC. Encoded protein: CASSLVGGHSYEQYF.

The chain combines TRBV27 with TRBJ1-2, with 7 bases matching TRBD1. V lost 0 bases to trimming and J lost 5 bases; unmatched junction nucleotides: 6. CDR3 size: 15 residues. Germline assignment: CDR1 MNHEY and CDR2 SMNVEV (reference sequence). CDR3 protein: CASSLSPGGEYGYTF. The CDR3, as DNA: TGTGCCAGCAGTTTATCCCCAGGGGGTGAATATGGCTACACCTTC.

This clone was picked up a small number of times. The V gene is TRBV27, the J gene TRBJ1-2, with 9 bases identical to TRBD1. V gave up 5 bases and J gave up 2 bases; unmatched junction bases: 18. This CDR3 spans 19 amino acids. Germline values: CDR1 MNHEY, CDR2 SMNVEV (reference sequence). For the CDR3, the DNA is TGTGCCAGCAGTCCAACCCTGGGGACAGGGCGGGATGGGAACTATGGCTACACCTTC. It is translated as CASSPTLGTGRDGNYGYTF.

The rearrangement uses TRBV5-5 and TRBJ1-4; the D gene is possibly TRBD1 (6 bases). Germline V gene sequence: CDR1 SGHKS, CDR2 YYEKEE (reference sequence). V was cut by 0 bases and J by 8 bases, with 14 bases left in between. This CDR3 has 15 amino acids. For the CDR3, the DNA is TGTGCCAGCAGCTTGGCCGGCAGGGGAGAGGAAAAACTGTTTTTT. Encoded protein: CASSLAGRGEEKLFF.

This chain connects TRBV7-2 to TRBJ1-5; 9 nucleotides line up with TRBD1. The CDR3 loop spans 13 amino acids. With V trimmed by 4 bases and J by 5 bases, 0 bases remained unmatched. CDR1 is SGHTA, CDR2 FQGNSA, per germline. CDR3 coding DNA: TGTGCCAGCAGCTGGGACAGGGATCAGCCCCAGCATTTT. Translated, it gives CASSWDRDQPQHF.

The chain joins TRBV5-5 to TRBJ2-2; 7 nucleotides agree with TRBD1. Germline-derived CDR1 and CDR2 are SGHKS and YYEKEE (reference sequence). V shed 4 bases, J shed 4 bases, and the junction held 7 bases outside the gene matches. The CDR3 runs to 15 residues. The CDR3 is CASSAMGQSTGELFF. CDR3 nucleotides: TGTGCCAGCAGCGCCATGGGACAGAGCACCGGGGAGCTGTTTTTT.

The V and J genes are TRBV24-1 and TRBJ1-1, with TRBD1 matching over 9 bases. This CDR3 has 12 residues. Germline V gene lookup returns CDR1 KGHDR and CDR2 SFDVKD. V lost 7 bases and J lost 6; bases outside the gene matches: 2. The CDR3 region is CATRGQGPEAFF. As DNA, the CDR3 is TGTGCCACCAGAGGACAGGGGCCTGAAGCTTTCTTT.

The rearrangement uses TRBV14 and TRBJ2-7; D is uncertain. Germline lookup yields CDR1 SGHDN and CDR2 FVKESK. V was cut by 0 bases and J by 6 bases, with 3 bases left in between. This CDR3 is built from 11 residues. In nucleotides, the CDR3 is TGTGCCAGCAGCCAAGAAAGCGAGCAGTACTTC. This translates into CASSQESEQYF.

This clone is labeled medium-sized. The rearrangement uses TRBV19 and TRBJ1-5, with D possibly TRBD1 on 6 matching bases. Germline V lookup: CDR1 LNHDA, CDR2 SQIVND (reference sequence). The CDR3 covers 15 residues. The V and J ends lost 6 bases and 6 bases respectively, with 18 bases between them. This chain's CDR3 is CASSRTEIGGQPQHF. CDR3 in DNA: TGTGCCAGTAGCCGGACAGAAATTGGGGGTCAGCCCCAGCATTTT.

This chain joins TRBV5-6 and TRBJ1-5; 7 bases line up with TRBD1. The V gene end was trimmed by 4 bases and the J gene end by 2 bases; junction bases not matched to a gene: 0. The germline gives CDR1 SGHDT, CDR2 YYEEEE. The CDR3 sequence is 13 residues long. The DNA for the CDR3 is TGTGCCAGCAGCACAGGGGGCAATCAGCCCCAGCATTTT. Amino acids: CASSTGGNQPQHF.

The chain joins TRBV6-5 to TRBJ2-7; possibly TRBD2 for D (5 bases). V was trimmed by 6 bases and J by 4 bases, leaving 16 bases between them. Germline V gene sequence: CDR1 MNHEY, CDR2 SVGAGI. CDR3 length: 14 amino acids. CDR3 DNA: TGTGCCAGCAGGCTTAGTGGGAGAAGTTACGAGCAGTACTTC. It codes for CASRLSGRSYEQYF.

J is TRBJ2-7 and V is TRBV7-9; D is possibly TRBD1 or TRBD2 (5 bases each). CDR1 and CDR2 (germline): SEHNR, FQNEAQ (reference sequence). This CDR3 is built from 15 residues. Deletions cut 9 bases from V and 0 bases from J, with 18 bases between. CDR3 bases: TGTGCCAGTTCACGCACCCGGGACGTCTCCTACGAGCAGTACTTC. As protein: CASSRTRDVSYEQYF.